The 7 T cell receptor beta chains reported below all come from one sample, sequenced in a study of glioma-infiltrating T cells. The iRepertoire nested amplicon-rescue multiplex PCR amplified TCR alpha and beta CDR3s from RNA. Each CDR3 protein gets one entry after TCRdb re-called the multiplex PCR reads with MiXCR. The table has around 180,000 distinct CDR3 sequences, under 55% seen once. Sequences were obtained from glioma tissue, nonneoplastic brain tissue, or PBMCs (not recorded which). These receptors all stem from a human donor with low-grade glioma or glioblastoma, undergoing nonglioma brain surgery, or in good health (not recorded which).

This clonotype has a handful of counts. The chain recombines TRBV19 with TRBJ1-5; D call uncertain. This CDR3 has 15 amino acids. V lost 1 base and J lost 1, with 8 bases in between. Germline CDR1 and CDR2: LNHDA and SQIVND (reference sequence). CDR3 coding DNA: TGTGCCAGTAGTATAGGATCTTCGAGCAATCAGCCCCAGCATTTT. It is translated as CASSIGSSSNQPQHF.

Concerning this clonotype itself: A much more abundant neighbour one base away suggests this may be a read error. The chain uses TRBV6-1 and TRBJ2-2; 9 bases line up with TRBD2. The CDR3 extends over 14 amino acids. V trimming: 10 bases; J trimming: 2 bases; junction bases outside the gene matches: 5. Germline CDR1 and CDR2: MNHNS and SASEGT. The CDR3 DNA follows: TGTGCCATAGTTCTAGCGGGAAACACCGGGGAGCTGTTTTTT. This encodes CAIVLAGNTGELFF.

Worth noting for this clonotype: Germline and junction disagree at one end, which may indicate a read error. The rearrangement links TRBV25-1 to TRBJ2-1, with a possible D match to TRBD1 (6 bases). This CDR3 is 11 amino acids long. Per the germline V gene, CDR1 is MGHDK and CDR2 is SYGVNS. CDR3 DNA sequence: TGTGCCAGTACAAGGGGGAATGAGCAGTCCTTC. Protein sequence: CASTRGNEQSF.

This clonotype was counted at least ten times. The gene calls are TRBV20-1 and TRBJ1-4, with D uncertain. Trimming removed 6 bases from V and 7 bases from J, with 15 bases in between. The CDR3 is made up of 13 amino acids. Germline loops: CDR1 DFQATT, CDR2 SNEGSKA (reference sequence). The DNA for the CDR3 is TGCAGTGCCATAGGGCCGTCGATTGAAAAACTGTTTTTT. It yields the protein CSAIGPSIEKLFF.

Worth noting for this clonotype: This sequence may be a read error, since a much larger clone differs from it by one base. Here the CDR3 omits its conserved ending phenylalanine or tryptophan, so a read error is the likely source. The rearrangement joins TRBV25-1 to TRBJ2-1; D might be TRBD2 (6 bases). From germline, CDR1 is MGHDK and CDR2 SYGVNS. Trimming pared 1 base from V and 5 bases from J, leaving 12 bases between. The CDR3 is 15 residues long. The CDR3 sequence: CASSEFAGNDNEQFS. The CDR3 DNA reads TGTGCCAGCAGTGAATTTGCGGGAAACGACAATGAGCAGTTCTCC.

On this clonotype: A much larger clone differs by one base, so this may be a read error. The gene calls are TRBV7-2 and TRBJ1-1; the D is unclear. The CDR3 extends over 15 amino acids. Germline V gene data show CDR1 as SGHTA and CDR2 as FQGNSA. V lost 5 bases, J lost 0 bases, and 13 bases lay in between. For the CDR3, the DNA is TGTGCCAGCAGCCCCGTTGGGCATATGAACACTGAAGCTTTCTTT. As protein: CASSPVGHMNTEAFF.

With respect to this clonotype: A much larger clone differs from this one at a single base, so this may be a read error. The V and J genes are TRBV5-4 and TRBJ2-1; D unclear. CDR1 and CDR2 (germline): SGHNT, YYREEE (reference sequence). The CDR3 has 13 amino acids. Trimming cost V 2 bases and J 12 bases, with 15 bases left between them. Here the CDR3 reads CASSFQTAGGQFF. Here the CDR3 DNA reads TGTGCCAGCAGCTTCCAAACTGCCGGTGGGCAGTTCTTC.